This is a list of T cell receptor beta chains from one sample in a study of T cell repertoires in cytomegalovirus infection. One entry per CDR3 protein, called by TCRdb with MiXCR from the reads. Here the sample spans nearly 650,000 distinct CDR3 sequences, roughly a quarter being singletons. Sequenced input: CD8+ T cells from PBMCs. The receptors were gathered from a human donor in good health (CMV status not recorded). Some clones in this sample may be carry-over from other donors' samples. The CDR3 runs from the conserved cysteine through the conserved F or W. Fields, in order: D gene, V gene, clone size, J gene, CDR3 protein, CDR3 DNA. The D gene is left open where the match is weak. Expanded clones get a size class; other rows say once, few or many, or leave the size out.

>TRBD1|TRBV19|few|TRBJ1-4
CASSNRGWATSELFF
TGTGCCAGTAGCAACAGGGGGTGGGCGACTTCGGAACTGTTTTTT
>-|TRBV20-1|few|TRBJ1-2
CSARRTREFDYGYTF
TGCAGTGCTAGACGAACCCGGGAGTTCGACTATGGCTACACCTTC
>-|TRBV7-4|-|TRBJ1-1
CASSLRKGLQPLNTEAFF
TGTGCCAGCAGCCTAAGGAAGGGTCTCCAACCCTTGAACACTGAAGCTTTCTTT
>-|TRBV5-1|many|TRBJ2-2
CASSVTGYTGELFF
TGCGCCAGCAGCGTGACAGGTTACACCGGGGAGCTGTTTTTT
>TRBD2|TRBV14|few|TRBJ2-7
CASSLAAGAGVYEQYF
TGTGCCAGCAGCCTTGCGGCGGGAGCGGGGGTCTACGAGCAGTACTTC
>-|TRBV9|-|TRBJ1-4
CASSSRTLATNEKLFF
TGTGCCAGCAGCTCCCGGACCCTTGCAACTAATGAAAAACTGTTTTTT
>TRBD2|TRBV20-1|-|TRBJ2-5
CSASGLAGGSWETQYF
TGCAGTGCTTCTGGACTAGCGGGGGGGAGTTGGGAGACCCAGTACTTC
>-|TRBV25-1|-|TRBJ1-3
CASIPFRGNTIYF
TGTGCCAGCATTCCTTTCAGGGGAAACACCATATATTTT
>TRBD1|TRBV29-1|-|TRBJ2-7
CSVGTGGLEQYF
TGCAGCGTGGGGACAGGGGGCCTCGAGCAGTACTTC
>TRBD1|TRBV5-1|few|TRBJ2-1
CASSWYLGQGDNEQFF
TGCGCCAGCAGCTGGTATTTGGGACAGGGTGACAATGAGCAGTTCTTC
>-|TRBV20-1|-|TRBJ2-1
CSARDRDSSYNEQFF
TGCAGTGCTAGAGATCGGGATAGCTCCTACAATGAGCAGTTCTTC
>TRBD1|TRBV7-8|many|TRBJ2-7
CASSLLGMSDRGYEQYF
TGTGCCAGCAGCTTATTGGGCATGTCGGACAGGGGGTACGAGCAGTACTTC
>-|TRBV12-5|-|TRBJ2-1
CASGLVNEQFF
TGTGCTAGTGGTTTGGTAAATGAGCAGTTCTTC
>-|TRBV25-1|many|TRBJ2-1
CASGFRDNEQFF
TGTGCCAGCGGATTCAGAGACAATGAGCAGTTCTTC
>-|TRBV7-6|many|TRBJ1-1
CASSLGETRVPEAFF
TGTGCCAGCAGCTTAGGCGAAACAAGGGTGCCTGAAGCTTTCTTT
>-|TRBV2|-|TRBJ2-5
CASSDPGGGSRETQYF
TGTGCCAGCAGTGATCCCGGGGGTGGCTCTAGGGAGACCCAGTACTTC
>-|TRBV24-1|few|TRBJ1-5
CATSESDRDQPQHF
TGTGCCACCAGTGAATCCGACAGAGATCAGCCCCAGCATTTT